A single sample gave rise to the 8 T cell receptor beta chains below, sequenced in a study of cytomegalovirus exposure and HLA in healthy donors (dated by TCRdb to 2016 to 2017). Library preparation used the immunoSEQ multiplex PCR assay. A mixture of 60 forward primers for TCR Vbeta segments and 13 reverse primers for TCR Jbeta segments was used in the multiplex PCR. TCRdb mirrors the immuneACCESS table, restricted to in-frame sequences. Some clones are absent from its copies; in checked studies, under half trace to an unresolved V gene, and the reason for the others is unknown. The sample records fewer than 800 clones, over 40% of which are singletons. The top ten clonotypes cover less than 30% of the sample. The specimen was PBMCs. The receptors shown here come from a man aged 40-49 years in good health and CMV-seronegative.

V gene TRBV6-6 combines with J gene TRBJ2-3; D gene ambiguous. The V and J ends lost 7 bases and 2 bases respectively, with 4 bases between them. This CDR3 comprises 11 residues. Per germline, CDR1 MNHNY and CDR2 SVGAGI (reference sequence). CDR3 sequence (DNA): TGTGCCAGCACCTTCACAGATACGCAGTATTTT. Residues: CASTFTDTQYF.

This clone was seen a single time. The chain couples TRBV5-1 to TRBJ2-1; 11 bases match TRBD2. Germline V CDR1 and CDR2: SGHRS, YFSETQ. CDR3 size: 15 residues. The V gene end was trimmed by 3 bases and the J gene end by 6 bases; junction bases not matched to a gene: 5. This chain's CDR3 is CASSSATSGANEQFF. CDR3 nucleotide sequence: TGCGCCAGCAGCTCGGCGACTAGCGGGGCCAATGAGCAGTTCTTC.

Only a few counts were recorded for this clone. The chain has TRBV7-9 and TRBJ1-1; D unresolved. Per germline, CDR1 SEHNR and CDR2 FQNEAQ (reference sequence). The CDR3 is 14 amino acids. Trimming stripped 7 bases from V and 0 bases from J, with 12 bases between. In DNA, the CDR3 is TGTGCCAGCACCCCCGGGTGGTTGAACACTGAAGCTTTCTTT. Translating gives CASTPGWLNTEAFF.

V gene TRBV9 combines with J gene TRBJ2-3; 13 bases line up with TRBD2. Losses at the gene ends were 5 bases for V and 3 bases for J; bases not matched to a gene: 3. The CDR3 contains 15 residues. Germline CDR1 is SGDLS and CDR2 is YYNGEE. The CDR3 region is CASSGLAGVTDTQYF. The DNA of the CDR3 is TGTGCCAGCAGTGGACTAGCGGGAGTAACAGATACGCAGTATTTT.

This clone came up once. The J gene is TRBJ2-5, the V gene TRBV5-1; possible D gene TRBD1, 5 bases. V lost 4 bases and J 1 base, leaving 11 bases between the germline ends. Germline CDR1 SGHRS, CDR2 YFSETQ. The CDR3 consists of 14 residues. This CDR3 is CASSAQVVQETQYF. The CDR3 nucleotides read TGCGCCAGCAGCGCACAGGTTGTCCAAGAGACCCAGTACTTC.

The V call is TRBV28, the J call TRBJ2-5, with D tentatively TRBD1 (6 bases). CDR3 length: 19 amino acids. Looked up from germline, CDR1 is MDHEN and CDR2 is SYDVKM. Deletions cut 2 bases from V and 2 bases from J, with 24 bases between. In nucleotides, the CDR3 is TGTGCCAGCAGTTTAGAAGGAGCAGGTTCTGTACAGGGACAAGAGACCCAGTACTTC. This translates into CASSLEGAGSVQGQETQYF.

The chain is built from TRBV28 and TRBJ2-5; the match to TRBD2 covers 10 bases. Germline values: CDR1 MDHEN, CDR2 SYDVKM. The V and J ends lost 5 bases and 5 bases, in that order; junction bases with no gene match: 11. This CDR3 has 16 residues. CDR3 sequence reads: CASSRISGTSVETQYF. In nucleotides, the CDR3 is TGTGCCAGCAGTCGGATTTCCGGGACTAGCGTTGAGACCCAGTACTTC.

This clone has just one count. The chain has TRBV2 and TRBJ2-3; 12 bases match TRBD2. The CDR3 has 15 residues. CDR1 SNHLY and CDR2 FYNNEI come from the germline V gene. With V trimmed by 2 bases and J by 7 bases, 4 bases remained unmatched. CDR3 amino acids: CASSELAGGPYTQYF. In DNA, the CDR3 is TGTGCCAGCAGTGAACTAGCGGGAGGGCCGTATACGCAGTATTTT.